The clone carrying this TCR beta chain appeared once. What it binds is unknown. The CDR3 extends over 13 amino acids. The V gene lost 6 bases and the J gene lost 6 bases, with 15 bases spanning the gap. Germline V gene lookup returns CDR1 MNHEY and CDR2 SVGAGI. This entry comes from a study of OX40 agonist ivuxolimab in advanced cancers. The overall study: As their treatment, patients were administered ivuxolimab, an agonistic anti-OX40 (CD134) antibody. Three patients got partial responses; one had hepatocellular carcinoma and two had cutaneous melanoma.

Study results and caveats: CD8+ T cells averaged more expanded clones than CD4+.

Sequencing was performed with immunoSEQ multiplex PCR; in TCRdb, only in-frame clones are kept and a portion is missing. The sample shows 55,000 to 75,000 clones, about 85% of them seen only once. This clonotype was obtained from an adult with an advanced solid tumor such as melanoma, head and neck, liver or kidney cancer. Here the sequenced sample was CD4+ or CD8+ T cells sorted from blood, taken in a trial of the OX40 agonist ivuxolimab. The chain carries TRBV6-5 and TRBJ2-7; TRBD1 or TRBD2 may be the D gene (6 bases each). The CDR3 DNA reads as TGTGCCAGCAGCCCCTTTGGAGGGGGCGAGCAGTACTTC. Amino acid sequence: CASSPFGGGEQYF.